In its sample, the clone carrying this T cell receptor beta chain was seen many times. Antigen unknown. Time point given: patch test 2, 6 weeks after DPC sensitization. Specified treatment: therapeutic diphenylcyclopropenone sensitization with weekly scalp DPC. TCRdb fed the RACE reads into MiXCR, producing one record per CDR3 protein. The data contain about 84,000 distinct CDR3 sequences, roughly 10% of them seen just once; the ten biggest clones take up 4.5% to 5%. Unmatched junction bases numbered 5, after V lost 2 bases and J lost 3 bases. Per germline, CDR1 SGHNT and CDR2 YYREEE (reference sequence). The CDR3 contains 16 residues. This sample was included in a study of human T cells and chemical hapten exposure. Study observations and caveats: Alopecia affected the donors, so their immune response may differ from healthy people's. No alteration of TCRs above 1 in 1000 frequency was seen with DPC sensitization.

This chain uses TRBV5-4 with TRBJ2-5, with 12 bases that match TRBD2. The origin of this receptor is a woman aged 50 to 65 with alopecia areata. Some clones in this sample may be carry-over from other donors' samples. The sample consisted of whole blood, taken in connection with sensitization to the hapten diphenylcyclopropenone (DPC). The CDR3 reads CASSFPLAGGEETQYF. The CDR3 DNA follows: TGTGCCAGCAGCTTCCCACTAGCGGGAGGAGAAGAGACCCAGTACTTC.